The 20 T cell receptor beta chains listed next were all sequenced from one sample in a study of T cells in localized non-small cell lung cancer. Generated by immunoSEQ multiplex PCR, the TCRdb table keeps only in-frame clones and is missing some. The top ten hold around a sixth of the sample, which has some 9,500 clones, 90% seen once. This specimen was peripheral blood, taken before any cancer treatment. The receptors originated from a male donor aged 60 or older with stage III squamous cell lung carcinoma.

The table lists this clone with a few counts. The CDR3 spells CASSEEGYWGYTF. The DNA of the CDR3 is TGCGCCAGCAGTGAGGAGGGGTATTGGGGCTACACCTTC. This sequence joins TRBV10-2 and TRBJ1-2; a weak D match, TRBD1 (5 bases). The germline gives CDR1 WSHSY, CDR2 SAAADI. V was shortened by 2 bases and J by 8 bases, with 12 bases between the two germline ends. The CDR3 has 13 residues.

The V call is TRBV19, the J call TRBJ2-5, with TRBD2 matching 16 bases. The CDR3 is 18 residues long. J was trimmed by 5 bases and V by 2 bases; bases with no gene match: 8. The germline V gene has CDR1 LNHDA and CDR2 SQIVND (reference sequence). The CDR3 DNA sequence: TGTGCCAGTAGTATATCCGGGACTAGCGGGGGGGAGTGGGAGACCCAGTACTTC. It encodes CASSISGTSGGEWETQYF. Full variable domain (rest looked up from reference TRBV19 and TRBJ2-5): DGGITQSPKYLFRKEGQNVTLSCEQNLNHDAMYWYRQDPGQGLRLIYYSQIVNDFQKGDIAEGYSVSREKKESFPLTVTSAQKNPTAFYLCASSISGTSGGEWETQYFGPGTRLLVL.

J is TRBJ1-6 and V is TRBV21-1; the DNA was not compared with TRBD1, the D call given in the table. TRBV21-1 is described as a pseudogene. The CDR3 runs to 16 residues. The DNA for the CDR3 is TGTGCCAGCCGAATAACCGGACAGGGTAGTAATTCACCCCTCCACTTT. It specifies CASRITGQGSNSPLHF.

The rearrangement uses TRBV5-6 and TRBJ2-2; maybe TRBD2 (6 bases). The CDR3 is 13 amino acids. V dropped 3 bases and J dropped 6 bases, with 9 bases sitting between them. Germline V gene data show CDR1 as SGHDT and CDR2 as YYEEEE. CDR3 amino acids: CASSSRRAGELFF. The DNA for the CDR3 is TGTGCCAGCAGCTCAAGGAGGGCCGGGGAGCTGTTTTTT.

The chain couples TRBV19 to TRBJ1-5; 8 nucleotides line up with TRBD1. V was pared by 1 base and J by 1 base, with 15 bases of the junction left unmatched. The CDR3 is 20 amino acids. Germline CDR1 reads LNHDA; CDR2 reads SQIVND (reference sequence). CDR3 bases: TGTGCCAGTAGTATAGTTTCCCTCCGACAGGGGATAATGAGCAATCAGCCCCAGCATTTT. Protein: CASSIVSLRQGIMSNQPQHF.

The CDR3 DNA sequence: TGTGCCTGGAGCCTTAAGAATTCACCCCTCCACTTT. Encoded protein: CAWSLKNSPLHF. The chain links TRBV30 to TRBJ1-6; D call uncertain. Germline assignment: CDR1 GTSNPN and CDR2 SVGIG (reference sequence). This CDR3 is 12 amino acids long. Between the trimmed V and J ends, which lost 3 bases and 7 bases, there was a span of 7 bases.

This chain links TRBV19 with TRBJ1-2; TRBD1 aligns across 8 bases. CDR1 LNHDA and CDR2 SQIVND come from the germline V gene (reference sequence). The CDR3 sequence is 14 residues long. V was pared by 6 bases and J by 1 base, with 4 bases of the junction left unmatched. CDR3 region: CASRGQGLNYGYTF. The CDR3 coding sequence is TGTGCCAGTAGAGGACAGGGACTTAACTATGGCTACACCTTC.

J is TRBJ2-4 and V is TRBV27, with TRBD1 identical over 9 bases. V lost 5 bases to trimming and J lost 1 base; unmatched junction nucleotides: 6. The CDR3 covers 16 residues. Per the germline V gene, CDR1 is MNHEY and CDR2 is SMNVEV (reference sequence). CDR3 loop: CASSRGQGFAKNIQYF. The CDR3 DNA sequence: TGTGCCAGCAGTAGGGGACAGGGCTTTGCCAAAAACATTCAGTACTTC.

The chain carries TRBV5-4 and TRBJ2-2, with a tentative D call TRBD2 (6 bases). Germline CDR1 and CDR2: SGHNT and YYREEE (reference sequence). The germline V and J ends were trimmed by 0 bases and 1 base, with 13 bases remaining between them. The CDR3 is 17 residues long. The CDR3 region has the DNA TGTGCCAGCAGCTTGGAACTAGCCAATAGGAACACCGGGGAGCTGTTTTTT. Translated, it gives CASSLELANRNTGELFF.

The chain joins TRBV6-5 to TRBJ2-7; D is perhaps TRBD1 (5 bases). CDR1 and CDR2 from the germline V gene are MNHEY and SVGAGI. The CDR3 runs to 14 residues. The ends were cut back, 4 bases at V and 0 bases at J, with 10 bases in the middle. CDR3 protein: CASSWGANSYEQYF. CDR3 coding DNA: TGTGCCAGCAGTTGGGGCGCGAACTCCTACGAGCAGTACTTC.

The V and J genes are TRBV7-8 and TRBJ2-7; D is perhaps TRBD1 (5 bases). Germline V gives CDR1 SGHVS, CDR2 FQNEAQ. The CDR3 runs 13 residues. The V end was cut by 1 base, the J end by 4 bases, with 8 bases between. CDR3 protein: CASSLGQYYEQYF. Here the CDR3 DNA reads TGTGCCAGCAGCTTAGGACAGTATTACGAGCAGTACTTC.

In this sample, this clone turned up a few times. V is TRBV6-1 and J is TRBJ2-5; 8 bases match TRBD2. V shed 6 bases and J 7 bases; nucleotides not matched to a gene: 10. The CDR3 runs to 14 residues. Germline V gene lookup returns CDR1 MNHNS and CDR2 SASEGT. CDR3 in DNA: TGTGCCAGCAGCCCTTCGACTAGCGATCGGACCCAGTACTTC. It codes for CASSPSTSDRTQYF.

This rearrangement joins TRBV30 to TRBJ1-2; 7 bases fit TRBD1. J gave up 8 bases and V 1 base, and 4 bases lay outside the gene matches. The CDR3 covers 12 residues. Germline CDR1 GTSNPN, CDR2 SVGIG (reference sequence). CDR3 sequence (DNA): TGTGCCTGGAGTGCGTCAGGGGGAGGCTACACCTTC. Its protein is CAWSASGGGYTF.

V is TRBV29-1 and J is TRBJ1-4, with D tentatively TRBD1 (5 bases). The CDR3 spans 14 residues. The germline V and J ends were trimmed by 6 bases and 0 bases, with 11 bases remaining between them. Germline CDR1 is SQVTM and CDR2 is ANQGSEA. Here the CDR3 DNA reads TGCAGCGTCGGGACGCCTGCAACTAATGAAAAACTGTTTTTT. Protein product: CSVGTPATNEKLFF.

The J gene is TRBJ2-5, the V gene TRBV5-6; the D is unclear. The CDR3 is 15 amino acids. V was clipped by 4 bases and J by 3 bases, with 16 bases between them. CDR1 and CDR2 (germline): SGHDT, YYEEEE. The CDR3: CASSLPRRQKETQYF. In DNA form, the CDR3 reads TGTGCCAGCAGCCTGCCGCGTCGCCAGAAAGAGACCCAGTACTTC.

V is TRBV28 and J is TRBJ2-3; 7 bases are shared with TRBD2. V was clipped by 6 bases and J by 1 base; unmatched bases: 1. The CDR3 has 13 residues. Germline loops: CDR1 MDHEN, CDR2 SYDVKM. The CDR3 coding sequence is TGTGCCAGCAGGGGAGGGGGCACAGATACGCAGTATTTT. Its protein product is CASRGGGTDTQYF.

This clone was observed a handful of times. In DNA form, the CDR3 reads TGCGCCAGCAGACAGGGGGCTCATAGCAATCAGCCCCAGCATTTT. Amino acid sequence: CASRQGAHSNQPQHF. The V and J genes are TRBV10-1 and TRBJ1-5; 9 positions agree with TRBD1. Germline CDR1 WNHNN, CDR2 SYGVQD (reference sequence). J lost 0 bases, V lost 6 bases, and 3 bases had no gene match. The CDR3 spans 15 residues.

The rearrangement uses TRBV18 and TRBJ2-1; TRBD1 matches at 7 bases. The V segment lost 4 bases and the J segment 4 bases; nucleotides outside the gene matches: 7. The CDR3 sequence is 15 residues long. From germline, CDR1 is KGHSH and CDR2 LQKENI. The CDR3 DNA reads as TGTGCCAGCTCACAAAGCCGGGACAGTTACAATGAGCAGTTCTTC. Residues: CASSQSRDSYNEQFF.

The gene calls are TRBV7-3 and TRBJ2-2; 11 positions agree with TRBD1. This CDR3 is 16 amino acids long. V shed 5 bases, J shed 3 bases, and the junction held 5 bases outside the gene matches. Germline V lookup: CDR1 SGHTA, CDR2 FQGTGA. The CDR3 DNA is TGTGCCAGCAGCCAAGGGACAGGGGGTGACACCGGGGAGCTGTTTTTT. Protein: CASSQGTGGDTGELFF.

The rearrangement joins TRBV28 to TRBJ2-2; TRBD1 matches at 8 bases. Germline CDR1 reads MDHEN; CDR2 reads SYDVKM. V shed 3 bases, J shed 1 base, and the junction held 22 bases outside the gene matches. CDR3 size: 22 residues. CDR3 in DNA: TGTGCCAGCAGTTTCCGGGTGAGGGCCCAAGACAGGGGCCAAGAGAACACCGGGGAGCTGTTTTTT. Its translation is CASSFRVRAQDRGQENTGELFF.